These 24 T cell receptor beta chains came from one sample sequenced in a study of T cell repertoires in cytomegalovirus infection (dated by TCRdb to about 2019). The sample's treatment or condition label, in plain terms: in vitro stimulation with specific CMV peptide epitopes to enrich CMV-specific T cells. The instrument given in TCRdb is Illumina HiSeq 1500. TCRdb passed the public sequencing reads through fastp at Q25 and MiXCR, retaining productive beta sequences. Merged by CDR3 protein, the rows form single entries marked with the most common genes and DNA. Present in this sample are roughly 200,000 distinct CDR3 sequences, around 40% of which were seen just once. Together, the top ten hold 55% to 60% of the sample. Their antigen targets remain unknown. Sequencing was performed on CD8+ T cells from cultured PBMCs, taken from culture after CMV antigen stimulation. Every receptor here comes from a human donor in good health (CMV status not recorded). Some clones in this sample may be carry-over from other donors' samples.

This clonotype was seen only a few times. The V and J genes are TRBV29-1 and TRBJ2-3; 9 bases agree with TRBD1. Losses at the gene ends were 1 base for V and 1 base for J; bases not matched to a gene: 3. This CDR3 has 15 residues. The germline CDR1 and CDR2 sequences are SQVTM and ANQGSEA. Here the CDR3 reads CSVEGGTGRTDTQYF. As DNA, the CDR3 is TGCAGCGTTGAAGGAGGGACAGGGCGCACAGATACGCAGTATTTT.

The gene calls are TRBV7-9 and TRBJ1-1, with TRBD1 matching 7 bases. J gave up 6 bases and V 4 bases, and 2 bases lay outside the gene matches. CDR3 size: 12 residues. Germline CDR1 reads SEHNR; CDR2 reads FQNEAQ (reference sequence). CDR3 residues: CASSSQGPEAFF. CDR3 coding DNA: TGTGCCAGCAGCTCACAGGGGCCTGAAGCTTTCTTT.

This chain joins TRBV28 and TRBJ1-2, with D unresolved. V dropped 6 bases and J dropped 3 bases, with 20 bases sitting between them. Per the germline V gene, CDR1 is MDHEN and CDR2 is SYDVKM. CDR3 length equals 16 residues. The CDR3: CASSPTLRIGYYGYTF. DNA of the CDR3: TGTGCCAGCAGCCCAACTCTAAGGATAGGGTACTATGGCTACACCTTC.

The V and J genes are TRBV29-1 and TRBJ2-1, with 8 bases lining up with TRBD1. This CDR3 is built from 15 residues. Germline trimming cut 3 bases from V and 0 bases from J; bases unmatched to any gene: 4. Germline assignment: CDR1 SQVTM and CDR2 ANQGSEA. Here the CDR3 reads CSVDRGQGSYNEQFF. In DNA, the CDR3 is TGCAGCGTTGACCGCGGACAGGGCTCCTACAATGAGCAGTTCTTC.

Written as DNA, the CDR3 is TGTGCCAGCACTAGCGGGAGGTACAATGAGCAGTTCTTC. Residues: CASTSGRYNEQFF. The V call is TRBV27, the J call TRBJ2-1, with 11 bases aligning to TRBD2. The germline V gene has CDR1 MNHEY and CDR2 SMNVEV (reference sequence). The V gene end was trimmed by 7 bases and the J gene end by 4 bases; junction bases not matched to a gene: 0. This CDR3 spans 13 amino acids.

This clonotype turned up a few times. The rearrangement uses TRBV12-5 and TRBJ1-6; 9 bases are shared with TRBD1. The CDR3 has 15 amino acids. Germline lookup yields CDR1 LGHNT and CDR2 FRNRAP. V lost 2 bases and J lost 7; bases outside the gene matches: 3. As DNA, the CDR3 is TGTGCTAGTGGTTTGACAGGGGGCGGAAATTCACCCCTCCACTTT. Its translation: CASGLTGGGNSPLHF.

This chain joins TRBV27 and TRBJ2-1, with 7 bases aligning to TRBD2. CDR3 length equals 12 residues. Germline V gene data show CDR1 as MNHEY and CDR2 as SMNVEV (reference sequence). J lost 7 bases, V lost 8 bases, and 5 bases had no gene match. The DNA of the CDR3 is TGTGCCAGCGGGAGGGCCTTTAATGAGCAGTTCTTC. It yields the protein CASGRAFNEQFF.

The chain joins TRBV7-9 to TRBJ1-5, with TRBD1 identical over 9 bases. Unmatched junction bases numbered 7, after V lost 4 bases and J lost 3 bases. Germline V lookup: CDR1 SEHNR, CDR2 FQNEAQ (reference sequence). There are 16 residues in the CDR3. Here the CDR3 reads CASSSTDRGYNQPQHF. The CDR3 region has the DNA TGTGCCAGCAGCTCCACGGACAGGGGATACAATCAGCCCCAGCATTTT.

The chain links TRBV7-8 to TRBJ2-3, with 8 bases identical to TRBD1. V dropped 5 bases and J dropped 4; count of bases not matched to a gene: 5. This CDR3 spans 14 amino acids. The germline gives CDR1 SGHVS, CDR2 FQNEAQ. The CDR3 DNA sequence: TGTGCCAGCAGCCTAACACAGGGGGCAGATACGCAGTATTTT. Protein: CASSLTQGADTQYF.

This clonotype was seen only a few times. The chain employs TRBV12-3 or TRBV12-4 and TRBJ2-1; 9 bases agree with TRBD2. This CDR3 contains 16 residues. The junction had 7 bases not matched to a gene; V was cut back by 3 bases and J by 4 bases. The DNA for the CDR3 is TGTGCCAGCAGTTTCCCGACTAGCGGAACTTACAATGAGCAGTTCTTC. This sequence encodes CASSFPTSGTYNEQFF.

This clonotype has only a few counts. As DNA, the CDR3 is TGTGCCAGCAGCCTTGGGACGGGGAAGCGGGAGCTGTTTTTT. Protein product: CASSLGTGKRELFF. V is TRBV7-6 and J is TRBJ2-2; the D gene could be TRBD1 or TRBD2 (5 bases each). V gave up 5 bases and J gave up 9 bases, with 16 bases separating them. CDR1 SGHVS and CDR2 FNYEAQ come from the germline V gene. This CDR3 is 14 amino acids long.

The chain carries TRBV29-1 and TRBJ1-1, with 9 bases identical to TRBD1. Trimming removed 8 bases from V and 3 bases from J; junction bases left unmatched: 10. This CDR3 comprises 14 residues. Germline V gene data show CDR1 as SQVTM and CDR2 as ANQGSEA. CDR3 nucleotide sequence: TGCAGCACCCCAGGGACAGGGTACTACACTGAAGCTTTCTTT. Translated, it gives CSTPGTGYYTEAFF.

The chain has TRBV7-9 and TRBJ2-1; 7 positions match TRBD2. The germline gives CDR1 SEHNR, CDR2 FQNEAQ (reference sequence). The CDR3 totals 15 residues. V lost 0 bases and J lost 7; bases outside the gene matches: 6. The CDR3 protein is CASSLAGGERNEQFF. DNA for the CDR3: TGTGCCAGCAGCTTAGCGGGAGGGGAGAGGAATGAGCAGTTCTTC.

The chain has TRBV28 and TRBJ2-7; no clear D gene. Germline V lookup: CDR1 MDHEN, CDR2 SYDVKM. V was clipped by 5 bases and J by 0 bases, with 17 bases between them. The CDR3 extends over 16 amino acids. DNA of the CDR3: TGTGCCAGCAGTCTCCCCCATGGCCAGGACTCCTACGAGCAGTACTTC. As protein: CASSLPHGQDSYEQYF.

The table lists this clonotype with many counts. This chain links TRBV7-2 with TRBJ2-5; perhaps TRBD1 as D (6 bases). V was cut by 5 bases and J by 2 bases, with 15 bases left in between. The CDR3 runs to 15 residues. Germline CDR1 reads SGHTA; CDR2 reads FQGNSA. DNA of the CDR3: TGTGCCAGCAGCAGGGGTGGAGGACAGCAAGAGACCCAGTACTTC. Translation: CASSRGGGQQETQYF.

This clonotype was seen a single time. This chain joins TRBV27 and TRBJ1-1; TRBD1 is a possible D gene (5 bases). Germline lookup yields CDR1 MNHEY and CDR2 SMNVEV (reference sequence). The ends were cut back, 0 bases at V and 3 bases at J, with 11 bases in the middle. The CDR3 extends over 15 amino acids. As DNA, the CDR3 is TGTGCCAGCAGTTTATCGAGGGGAAGCCACACTGAAGCTTTCTTT. Translation: CASSLSRGSHTEAFF.

The chain uses TRBV29-1 and TRBJ2-7, with 8 bases matching TRBD2. The CDR3 consists of 13 residues. Germline CDR1 reads SQVTM; CDR2 reads ANQGSEA. J gave up 2 bases and V 5 bases, and 5 bases lay outside the gene matches. The chain's CDR3 is CSVMTSDTYEQYF. CDR3 nucleotides: TGCAGCGTTATGACTAGCGATACCTACGAGCAGTACTTC.

This clonotype was seen only a few times. The genes are TRBV28 and TRBJ1-6; 7 nucleotides agree with TRBD1. There are 14 residues in the CDR3. V lost 2 bases and J lost 8; bases outside the gene matches: 3. CDR1 and CDR2 (germline): MDHEN, SYDVKM. The CDR3 DNA sequence: TGTGCCAGCAGTTTAGGGGACAGCTATTCACCCCTCCACTTT. It yields the protein CASSLGDSYSPLHF.

The chain is built from TRBV6-5 and TRBJ1-2; 10 nucleotides match TRBD1. The V gene end was trimmed by 0 bases and the J gene end by 1 base; junction bases not matched to a gene: 8. CDR3 size: 18 residues. Per the germline V gene, CDR1 is MNHEY and CDR2 is SVGAGI. The CDR3 region is CASSYSGLRDRGNYGYTF. CDR3 DNA sequence: TGTGCCAGCAGTTACTCCGGTCTTCGGGACAGGGGTAACTATGGCTACACCTTC.

The chain employs TRBV7-6 and TRBJ1-1, with a tentative D call TRBD1 (5 bases). The CDR3 is 14 residues long. V was trimmed by 3 bases and J by 4 bases, leaving 12 bases between them. CDR1 SGHVS and CDR2 FNYEAQ come from the germline V gene. CDR3: CASSFRTWSTEAFF. CDR3 sequence (DNA): TGTGCCAGCAGCTTTCGGACATGGAGCACTGAAGCTTTCTTT.

This clonotype was detected once. The chain uses TRBV20-1 and TRBJ1-1; D is unclear. The length of the CDR3 is 13 residues. Germline V gene lookup returns CDR1 DFQATT and CDR2 SNEGSKA (reference sequence). V was pared by 6 bases and J by 0 bases, with 11 bases between. The CDR3 nucleotides are TGCAGTGCCCAAGCCCCCTTGAACACTGAAGCTTTCTTT. Translated: CSAQAPLNTEAFF.

The chain couples TRBV6-6 to TRBJ1-2; unclear D gene. Deletions cut 4 bases from V and 3 bases from J, with 18 bases between. Germline V CDR1 and CDR2: MNHNY, SVGAGI (reference sequence). The CDR3 length is 16 residues. DNA of the CDR3: TGTGCCAGCAGTTTCGCCGGGGATCGGCGGGACTATGGCTACACCTTC. It codes for CASSFAGDRRDYGYTF.

The rearrangement joins TRBV7-4 to TRBJ2-5; possibly TRBD1 for D (6 bases). The CDR3 extends over 19 amino acids. CDR1 SGHVT and CDR2 SQSDAQ come from the germline V gene. V shed 0 bases and J shed 1 base, with 21 bases lying between them. The CDR3, as DNA: TGTGCCAGCAGCTTAGCCGGGTGGGGTGGGACACCACTCCAAGAGACCCAGTACTTC. Translating gives CASSLAGWGGTPLQETQYF.

The chain combines TRBV13 with TRBJ2-1; D is possibly TRBD2 (6 bases). The V end was cut by 5 bases, the J end by 4 bases, with 9 bases between. The CDR3 is made up of 13 amino acids. Per the germline V gene, CDR1 is PRHDT and CDR2 is FYEKMQ (reference sequence). CDR3 residues: CASSTRGYNEQFF. As DNA, the CDR3 is TGTGCCAGCAGCACCCGGGGGTACAATGAGCAGTTCTTC.